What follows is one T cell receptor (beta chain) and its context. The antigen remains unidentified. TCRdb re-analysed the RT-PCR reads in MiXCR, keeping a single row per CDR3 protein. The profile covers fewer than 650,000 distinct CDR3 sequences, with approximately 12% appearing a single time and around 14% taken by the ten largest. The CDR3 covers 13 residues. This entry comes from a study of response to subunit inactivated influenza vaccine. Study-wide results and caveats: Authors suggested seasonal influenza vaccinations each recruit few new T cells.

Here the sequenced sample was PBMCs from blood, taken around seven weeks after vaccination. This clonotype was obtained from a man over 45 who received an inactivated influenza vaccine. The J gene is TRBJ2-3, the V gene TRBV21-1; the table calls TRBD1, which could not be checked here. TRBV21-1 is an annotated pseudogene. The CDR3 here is CAGDRGFTDTQYF. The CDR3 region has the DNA TGTGCCGGGGACAGGGGGTTCACAGATACGCAGTATTTT.